This T cell receptor (beta chain) derives from a study of cytomegalovirus exposure and HLA in healthy donors. The PCR made use of 60 Vbeta and 13 Jbeta primers. TCRdb's copy holds only in-frame clones and misses some; the assay was immunoSEQ multiplex PCR. The data hold around 120,000 clones, with around 84% observed a single time. Germline lookup yields CDR1 ENHRY and CDR2 SYGVKD. V was cut by 10 bases and J by 2 bases, with 9 bases left in between. The CDR3 spans 13 residues. This receptor was obtained from a man in his forties or fifties in good health and CMV-seronegative. Sequencing used PBMCs. This chain joins TRBV10-3 and TRBJ2-6; D is perhaps TRBD1 (6 bases). The CDR3 region has the DNA TGTGCCACGAGGGACACTGGGGCCAACGTCCTGACTTTC. It specifies CATRDTGANVLTF.